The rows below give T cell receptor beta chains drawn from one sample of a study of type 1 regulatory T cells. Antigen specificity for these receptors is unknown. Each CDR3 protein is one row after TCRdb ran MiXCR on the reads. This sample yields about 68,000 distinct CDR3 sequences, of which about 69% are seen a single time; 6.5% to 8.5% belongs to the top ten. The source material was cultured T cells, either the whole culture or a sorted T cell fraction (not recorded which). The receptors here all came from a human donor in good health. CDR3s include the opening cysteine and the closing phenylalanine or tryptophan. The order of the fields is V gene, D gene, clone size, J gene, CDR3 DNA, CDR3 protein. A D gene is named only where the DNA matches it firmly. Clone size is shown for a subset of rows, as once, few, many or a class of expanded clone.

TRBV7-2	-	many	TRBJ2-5	TGTGCCAGCAGCTTAGGGAGGACTGCCCAGACCCAGTACTTC	CASSLGRTAQTQYF
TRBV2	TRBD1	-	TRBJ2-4	TGTGCCAGCAGCGAAAGGGCAGGGGGAACCAAAAACATTCAGTACTTC	CASSERAGGTKNIQYF
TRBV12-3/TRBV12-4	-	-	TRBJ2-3	TGTGCCAGCAGTGACATAAATAAGGATACGCAGTATTTT	CASSDINKDTQYF
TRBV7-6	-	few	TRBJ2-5	TGTGCCAGCAGCCCAAGGCACAGCCGGGTGGTAGAGACCCAGTACTTC	CASSPRHSRVVETQYF
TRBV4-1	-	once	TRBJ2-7	TGCGCCAGCAGCCAAGGTCGGGGGGCCTCCTACGAGCAGTACTTC	CASSQGRGASYEQYF
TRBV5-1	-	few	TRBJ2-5	TGCGCCAGCACCAACGGAGGGGTCCAGGCAGAGACCCAGTACTTC	CASTNGGVQAETQYF
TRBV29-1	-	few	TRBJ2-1	TGCAGCGCAGGGGGGGATGAGCAGTTCTTC	CSAGGDEQFF
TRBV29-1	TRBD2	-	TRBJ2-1	TGCAGCGCTGGGATGGCGGGAGGCTACAATGAGCAGTTCTTC	CSAGMAGGYNEQFF
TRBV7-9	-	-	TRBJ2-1	TGTGCCAGCATTCCGAAGAGGGGACTCGAAGGTCACAATGAGCAGTTCTTC	CASIPKRGLEGHNEQFF
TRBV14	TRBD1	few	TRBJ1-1	TGTGCCAGCAGCTTTACAGGGGGCAACACTGAAGCTTTCTTT	CASSFTGGNTEAFF
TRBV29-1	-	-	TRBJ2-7	TGCAGCGTTGCAAAGGGGGACCCGACCTACGAGCAGTACTTC	CSVAKGDPTYEQYF
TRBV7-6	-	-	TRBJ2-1	TGTGCCAGCAGCTATTTACCCGGGACTTCCAATGAGCAGTTCTTC	CASSYLPGTSNEQFF
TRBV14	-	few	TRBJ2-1	TGTGCCAGCAGCCAAGATTTTCGGCTTACCCAGTTCTTC	CASSQDFRLTQFF
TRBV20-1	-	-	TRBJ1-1	TGCAGTGCTAGTAGGGATCTGAACACTGAAGCTTTCTTT	CSASRDLNTEAFF
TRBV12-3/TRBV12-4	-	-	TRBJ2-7	TGTGCCAGCAGCCCAGAGCGCCTAGAGGCCTCCTACGAGCAGTACTTC	CASSPERLEASYEQYF
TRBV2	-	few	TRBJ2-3	TGTGCCACCGCCACAGATACGCAGTATTTT	CATATDTQYF
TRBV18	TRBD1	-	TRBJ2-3	TGTGCCAGCTCACCACCGCTATGGGACAGGGGTCCTACGGATACGCAGTATTTT	CASSPPLWDRGPTDTQYF
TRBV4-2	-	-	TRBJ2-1	TGTGCCAGCAGCCAAGAGTTACGGAGGAACTCCTACAATGAGCAGTTCTTC	CASSQELRRNSYNEQFF
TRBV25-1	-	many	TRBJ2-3	TGTGCCAGCAGTGACGGGGGAGTGGATACGCAGTATTTT	CASSDGGVDTQYF
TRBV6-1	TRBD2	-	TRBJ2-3	TGTGCCACCTCGTGGACTAGCGGCACAGATACGCAGTATTTT	CATSWTSGTDTQYF
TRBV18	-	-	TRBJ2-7	TGTGCCAGCTCACCACTCCCCGCCGGGAGTGGGTACGAGCAGTACTTC	CASSPLPAGSGYEQYF
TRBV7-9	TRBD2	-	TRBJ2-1	TGTGCCAGTTTTAGCGGGAGAAGCTCCTACAATGAGCAGTTCTTC	CASFSGRSSYNEQFF
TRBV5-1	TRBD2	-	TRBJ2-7	TGCGCCAGCAGCTTCTCTGGGAGCGGGACCCACGAGCAGTACTTC	CASSFSGSGTHEQYF
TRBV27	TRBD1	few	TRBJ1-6	TGTGCCAGCAGTTTACAGGGGGTAGTCTCTTCACCCCTCCACTTT	CASSLQGVVSSPLHF
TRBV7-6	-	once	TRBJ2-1	TGTGCCAGCAGCTTAGCGCACAGGGATGAGCAGTTCTTC	CASSLAHRDEQFF
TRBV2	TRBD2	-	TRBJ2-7	TGTGCCAGCAGAGAGGACGGGACTAGCACCGAGCAGTACTTC	CASREDGTSTEQYF
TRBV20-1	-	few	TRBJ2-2	TGCAGTGCTAGATTTTCCGGCGGCACCGGGGAGCTGTTTTTT	CSARFSGGTGELFF
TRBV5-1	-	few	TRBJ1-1	TGCGCCAGCAGCTTGGGAGGGGCACGGAACACTGAAGCTTTCTTT	CASSLGGARNTEAFF
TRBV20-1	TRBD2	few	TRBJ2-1	TGCAGTGCTACACCCCCGGGACTAGCGGGAGAATATGAGCAGTTCTTC	CSATPPGLAGEYEQFF
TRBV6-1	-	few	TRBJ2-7	TGTGCCAGTTTTTTCGGGACCGGGTCCTACGAGCAGTACTTC	CASFFGTGSYEQYF
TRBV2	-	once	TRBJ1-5	TGTGCCAGCAGGAGAGGTGGTGGCAATCAGCCCCAGCATTTT	CASRRGGGNQPQHF
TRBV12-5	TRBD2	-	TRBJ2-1	TGTGCTAGTGCCTTAGCGGGAATCAATGAGCAGTTCTTC	CASALAGINEQFF
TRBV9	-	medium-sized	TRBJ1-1	TGTGCCAGCAGCGTAGCCCTCCCCACATTGAACACTGAAGCTTTCTTT	CASSVALPTLNTEAFF
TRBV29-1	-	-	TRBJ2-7	TGCAGCGTTCGGACCACGAGTGAGCAGTACTTC	CSVRTTSEQYF
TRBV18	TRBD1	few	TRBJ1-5	TGTGCCAGCTCACCCGGGACAGGGGATCAGCCCCAGCATTTT	CASSPGTGDQPQHF
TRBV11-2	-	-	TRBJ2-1	TGTGCCAGCAGCCCGACCAGGGGGAGGGTCTACAATGAGCAGTTCTTC	CASSPTRGRVYNEQFF
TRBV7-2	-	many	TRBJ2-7	TGTGCCAGCAGCTTAGAGGCAGGCTACGAGCAGTACTTC	CASSLEAGYEQYF
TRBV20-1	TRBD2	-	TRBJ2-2	TGCAGTGCTAGAGATCCGGGAGGGTTGACCGGGGAGCTGTTTTTT	CSARDPGGLTGELFF
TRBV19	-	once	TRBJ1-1	TGTGCCAGTAGTCGGCCAACAGGTAACACTGAAGCTTTCTTT	CASSRPTGNTEAFF
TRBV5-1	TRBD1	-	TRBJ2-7	TGCGCCAGCTCTATCCCGGACAGGAGGTACGAGCAGTACTTC	CASSIPDRRYEQYF
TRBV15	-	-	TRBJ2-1	TGTGCCACCAGCAGAGATTTCGCCGAGACTGAGCAGTTCTTC	CATSRDFAETEQFF
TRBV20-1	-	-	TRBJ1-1	TGCAGTGCTAACGGCGCAGGGAGCATGAACACTGAAGCTTTCTTT	CSANGAGSMNTEAFF